The clone carrying this T cell receptor (beta chain) was counted once. The data derive from a study of blood T cell repertoires in COVID-19. The assay was immunoSEQ multiplex PCR, and TCRdb's table has in-frame clones only and misses some. The data hold about 190,000 clones, with roughly 84% observed a single time. The CDR3 is made up of 16 amino acids. CDR1 is LGHDT, CDR2 YNNKEL, per germline (reference sequence). V dropped 0 bases and J dropped 4; count of bases not matched to a gene: 6. The rearrangement joins TRBV3-1 (or the pseudogene TRBV3-2) to TRBJ2-3; TRBD2 matches at 8 bases. The sample consisted of PBMCs or T cells enriched from blood (not recorded which). This sequence originates from a woman in her 30s who had been exposed to COVID-19. CDR3 protein: CASSQDQSGGSDTQYF. The CDR3 bases are TGTGCCAGCAGCCAAGATCAGAGCGGGGGATCAGATACGCAGTATTTT.